This TCR beta chain was profiled in a study of human T cells and chemical hapten exposure. Study-level information: Alopecia areata, totalis and universalis patients, mostly female, were included.

Between the trimmed V and J ends, which lost 4 bases and 8 bases, there was a span of 14 bases. Germline CDR1 and CDR2: MDHEN and SYDVKM. The CDR3 has 14 residues. Time point here: patch test 1, 2 weeks after DPC sensitization. Treatment specified: therapeutic diphenylcyclopropenone sensitization with weekly scalp DPC. This clonotype was counted between two and nine times. The antigen is not known. Whole-study results and caveats: The donor cohort had alopecia, so its immune response may not match that of healthy people. Once DPC sensitization occurred, TCRs above 1 in 1000 frequency showed no change. Versus controls, significantly more large CDR3 similarity clusters arose from expanded TCRs.

MiXCR was run by TCRdb on the RACE reads, yielding one entry per CDR3 protein. The table has some 400,000 distinct CDR3 sequences, approximately 5% seen once. Sequencing was performed on whole blood, taken in connection with sensitization to the hapten diphenylcyclopropenone (DPC). The receptor was derived from a woman between 50 and 59 years old with alopecia areata. Some clones in this sample may be carry-over from other donors' samples. V and J are TRBV28 and TRBJ1-4; D is ambiguous. The chain's CDR3 is CASSSPGRIEKLFF. The CDR3 DNA follows: TGTGCCAGCAGTTCCCCTGGACGGATAGAAAAACTGTTTTTT.